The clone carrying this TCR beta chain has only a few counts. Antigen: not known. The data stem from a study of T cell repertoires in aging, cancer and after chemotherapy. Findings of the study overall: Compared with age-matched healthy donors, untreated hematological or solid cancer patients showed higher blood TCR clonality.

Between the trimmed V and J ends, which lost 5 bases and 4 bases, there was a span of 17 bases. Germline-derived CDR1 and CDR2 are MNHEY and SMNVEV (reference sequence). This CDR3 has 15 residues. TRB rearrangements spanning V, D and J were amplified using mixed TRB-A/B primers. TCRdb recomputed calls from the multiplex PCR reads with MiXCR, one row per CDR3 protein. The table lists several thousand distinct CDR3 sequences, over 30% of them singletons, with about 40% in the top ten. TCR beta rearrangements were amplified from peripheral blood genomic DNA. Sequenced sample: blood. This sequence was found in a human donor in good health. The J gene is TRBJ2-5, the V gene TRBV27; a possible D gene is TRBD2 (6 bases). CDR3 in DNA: TGTGCCAGCAGTACCGCGGGGCAGGGCCCAGAGACCCAGTACTTC. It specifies CASSTAGQGPETQYF.